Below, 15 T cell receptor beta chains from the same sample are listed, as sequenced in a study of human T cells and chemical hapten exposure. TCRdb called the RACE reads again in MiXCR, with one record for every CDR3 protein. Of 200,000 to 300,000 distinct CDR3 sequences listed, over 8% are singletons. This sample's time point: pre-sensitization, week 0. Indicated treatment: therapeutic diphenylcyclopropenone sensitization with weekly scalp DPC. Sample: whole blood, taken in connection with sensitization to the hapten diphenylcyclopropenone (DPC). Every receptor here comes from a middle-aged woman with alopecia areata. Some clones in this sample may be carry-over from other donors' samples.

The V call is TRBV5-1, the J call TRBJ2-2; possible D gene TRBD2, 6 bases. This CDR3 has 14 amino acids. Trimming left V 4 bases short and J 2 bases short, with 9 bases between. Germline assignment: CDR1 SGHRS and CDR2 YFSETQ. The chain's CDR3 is CASSERVNTGELFF. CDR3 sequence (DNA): TGCGCCAGCAGCGAGCGGGTCAACACCGGGGAGCTGTTTTTT.

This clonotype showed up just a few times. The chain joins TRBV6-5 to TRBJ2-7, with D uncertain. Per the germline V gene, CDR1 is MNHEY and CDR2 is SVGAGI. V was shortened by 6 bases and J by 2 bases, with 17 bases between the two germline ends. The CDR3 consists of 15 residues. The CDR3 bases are TGTGCCAGCAGCCCGGAAGAGACAAGGGCCTACGAGCAGTACTTC. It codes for CASSPEETRAYEQYF.

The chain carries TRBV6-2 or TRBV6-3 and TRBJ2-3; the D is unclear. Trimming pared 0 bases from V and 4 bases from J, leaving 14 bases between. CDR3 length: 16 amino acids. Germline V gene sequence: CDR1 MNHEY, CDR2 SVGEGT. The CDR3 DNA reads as TGTGCCAGCAGTTACTCCCGACGCAGCGCCGCAGATACGCAGTATTTT. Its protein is CASSYSRRSAADTQYF.

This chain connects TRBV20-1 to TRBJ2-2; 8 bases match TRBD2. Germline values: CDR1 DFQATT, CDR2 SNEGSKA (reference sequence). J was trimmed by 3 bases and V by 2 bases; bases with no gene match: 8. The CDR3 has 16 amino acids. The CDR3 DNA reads TGCAGTGCTAGAAGATTCGGGAGGGCCGACACCGGGGAGCTGTTTTTT. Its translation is CSARRFGRADTGELFF.

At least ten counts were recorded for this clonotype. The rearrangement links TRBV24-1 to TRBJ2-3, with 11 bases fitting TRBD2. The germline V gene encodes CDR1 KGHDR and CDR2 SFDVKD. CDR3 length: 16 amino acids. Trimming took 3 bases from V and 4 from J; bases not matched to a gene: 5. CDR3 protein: CATSDLAGGHPDTQYF. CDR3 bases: TGTGCCACCAGTGATCTAGCGGGAGGCCACCCAGATACGCAGTATTTT.

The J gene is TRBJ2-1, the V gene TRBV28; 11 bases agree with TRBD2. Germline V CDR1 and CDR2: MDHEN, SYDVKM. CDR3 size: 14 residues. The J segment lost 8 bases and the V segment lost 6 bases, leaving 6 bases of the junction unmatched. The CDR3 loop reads CASRTSGGRDEQFF. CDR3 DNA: TGTGCCAGCAGAACTAGCGGGGGCAGGGATGAGCAGTTCTTC.

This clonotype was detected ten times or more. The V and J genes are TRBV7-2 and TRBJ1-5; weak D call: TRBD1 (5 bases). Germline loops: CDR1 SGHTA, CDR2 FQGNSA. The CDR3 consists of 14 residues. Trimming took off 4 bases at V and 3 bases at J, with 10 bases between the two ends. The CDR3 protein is CASSWGVTNQPQHF. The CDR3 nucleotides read TGTGCCAGCAGCTGGGGGGTCACCAATCAGCCCCAGCATTTT.

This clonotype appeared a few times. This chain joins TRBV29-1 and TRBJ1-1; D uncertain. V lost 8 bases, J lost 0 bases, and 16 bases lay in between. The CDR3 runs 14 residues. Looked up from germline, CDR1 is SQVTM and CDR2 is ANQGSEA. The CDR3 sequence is CSIKGLNMNTEAFF. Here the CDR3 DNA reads TGCAGCATCAAAGGGTTAAACATGAACACTGAAGCTTTCTTT.

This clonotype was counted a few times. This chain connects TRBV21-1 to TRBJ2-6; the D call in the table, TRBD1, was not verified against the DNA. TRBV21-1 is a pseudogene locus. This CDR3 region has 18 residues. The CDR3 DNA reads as TGTGCCAGCAGCAAAGACCGGGACAGGCTCTCTGGGGCCAACGTCCTGACTTTC. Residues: CASSKDRDRLSGANVLTF.

The CDR3 loop reads CASSTSLAGDSYNEQFF. DNA of the CDR3: TGTGCCAGCAGCACCAGTCTAGCGGGAGACTCCTACAATGAGCAGTTCTTC. V is TRBV7-9 and J is TRBJ2-1; 10 bases are shared with TRBD2. The V segment lost 5 bases and the J segment 0 bases; nucleotides outside the gene matches: 7. CDR3 length: 17 residues. Germline-derived CDR1 and CDR2 are SEHNR and FQNEAQ (reference sequence).

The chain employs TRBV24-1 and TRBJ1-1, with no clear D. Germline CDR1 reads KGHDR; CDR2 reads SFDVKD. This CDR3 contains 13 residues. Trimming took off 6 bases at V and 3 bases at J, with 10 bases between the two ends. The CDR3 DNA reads TGTGCCACCAGTCAGACAAAGGACACTGAAGCTTTCTTT. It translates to CATSQTKDTEAFF.

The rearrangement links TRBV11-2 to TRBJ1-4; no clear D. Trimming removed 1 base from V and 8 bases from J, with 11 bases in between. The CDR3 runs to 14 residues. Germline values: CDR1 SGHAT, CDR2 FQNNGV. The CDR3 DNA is TGTGCCAGCAGCTTAGCCCCCGGACGCGAAAAACTGTTTTTT. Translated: CASSLAPGREKLFF.

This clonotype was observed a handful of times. For the CDR3, the DNA is TGTGCCAGCAGTCTCGAGGGACAGTCTTCACCCCTCCACTTT. Residues: CASSLEGQSSPLHF. The chain has TRBV7-9 and TRBJ1-6; 7 bases are a match to TRBD1. In germline, CDR1 is SEHNR, CDR2 FQNEAQ (reference sequence). The CDR3 length is 14 residues. V was pared by 6 bases and J by 9 bases, with 8 bases of the junction left unmatched.

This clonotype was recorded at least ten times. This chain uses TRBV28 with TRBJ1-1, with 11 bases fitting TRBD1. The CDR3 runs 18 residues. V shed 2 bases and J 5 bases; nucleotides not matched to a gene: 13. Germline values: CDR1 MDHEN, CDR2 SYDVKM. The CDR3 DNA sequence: TGTGCCAGCAGTTTACCCCGGGAGGGACAGGGGGGGAGGACTGAAGCTTTCTTT. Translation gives CASSLPREGQGGRTEAFF.

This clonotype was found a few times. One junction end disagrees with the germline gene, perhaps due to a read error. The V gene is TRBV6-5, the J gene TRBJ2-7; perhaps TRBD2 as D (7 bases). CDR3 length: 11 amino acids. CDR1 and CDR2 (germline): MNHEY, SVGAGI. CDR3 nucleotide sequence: TGTGCCAGCAGTCAGGGGACTACTATACTCTTC. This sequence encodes CASSQGTTILF.